The T cell receptor beta chain described here comes from a study of patients and donors after allogeneic stem cell transplantation. TCRdb re-derived calls from the RT-PCR reads in MiXCR, one entry per CDR3 protein. The profile shows tens of thousands of distinct CDR3 sequences, roughly 52% of them singletons. The sequenced material came from blood, either unsorted or a sorted T cell fraction (not recorded which). The TCR sequence derives from a human donor who was either an allogeneic HSCT recipient or a stem cell or donor lymphocyte infusion donor (not recorded which). It is not recorded whose cells these are; they may come from a transplant donor.

The CDR3 sequence is CAITPGPSYEQYF. In DNA, the CDR3 is TGTGCCATCACTCCGGGACCGAGCTACGAGCAGTACTTC. This chain uses TRBV10-3 with TRBJ2-7, with D perhaps given as TRBD1 or TRBD2 (5 bases each). Germline V gives CDR1 ENHRY, CDR2 SYGVKD. There are 13 residues in the CDR3. Trimming removed 7 bases from V and 3 bases from J, with 13 bases in between.